This is a list of T cell receptor beta chains from one sample in a study of T cell changes during pregnancy in multiple sclerosis. Method: immunoSEQ multiplex PCR; TCRdb's copy keeps in-frame clones and lacks some. The repertoire holds 100,000 or so clones, with 90% to 95% as singletons. Sample: peripheral blood, taken in the first trimester of pregnancy. These receptors all come from a female donor with multiple sclerosis, enrolled in a pregnancy study. CDR3s include the opening cysteine and the closing phenylalanine or tryptophan. The D gene is left open where the match is weak. Clone size is stated in some rows and not others, as once, few, many or a class when expanded.

D gene	J gene	V gene	clone size	CDR3 DNA	CDR3 protein
TRBD1	TRBJ1-5	TRBV5-3	NA	TGTGCCAGAAGCCCACGACGTCCAGGGGGACATCAGCCCCAGCATTTT	CARSPRRPGGHQPQHF
TRBD1	TRBJ1-1	TRBV4-1	NA	TGCGCCAGCAGCCAACCACAGGACAGGGGGATTGAAGCTTTCTTT	CASSQPQDRGIEAFF
NA	TRBJ1-4	TRBV7-9	NA	TGTGCCAGCAGCCCGATATTCCGCCCAGGGGCTAATGAAAAACTGTTTTTT	CASSPIFRPGANEKLFF
NA	TRBJ1-3	TRBV7-9	NA	TGTGCCAGCAGCCCGAGTCCCACAGGGCCCATCTCTGGAAACACCATATATTTT	CASSPSPTGPISGNTIYF
NA	TRBJ1-1	TRBV18	NA	TGTGCCAGCTCACACCTCAAGGGGGGGCTCACTGAAGCTTTCTTT	CASSHLKGGLTEAFF
TRBD2	TRBJ2-3	TRBV6-5	NA	TGTGCCAGCAGGCGCCGGGGGGGAAACACAGATACGCAGTATTTT	CASRRRGGNTDTQYF
TRBD2	TRBJ2-2	TRBV6-6	NA	TGTGCCAGCATCCGGCGACTAGCGGAGAACACCGGGGAGCTGTTTTTT	CASIRRLAENTGELFF
NA	TRBJ1-1	TRBV6-6	once	TGTGCCAGCAACAACGAGGCGAACACTGAAGCTTTCTTT	CASNNEANTEAFF
NA	TRBJ2-7	TRBV15	NA	TGTGCCACCAGCAGAGATTCCCAGGGCGGACACGAGCAGTACTTC	CATSRDSQGGHEQYF
NA	TRBJ2-1	TRBV28	NA	TGTGCCAGCAGTTTAAGCCCACTATACAATGAGCAGTTCTTC	CASSLSPLYNEQFF
NA	TRBJ2-7	TRBV6-5	NA	TGTGCCAGCAGTTACTCGAAGGGGCAGCCCTACGAGCAGTACTTC	CASSYSKGQPYEQYF
NA	TRBJ1-2	TRBV5-4	NA	TGTGCCAGCAGCTCCGGGACACAGAACTATGGCTACACCTTC	CASSSGTQNYGYTF
TRBD2	TRBJ2-7	TRBV27	NA	TGTGCCAGCAGTTCCCGCGGGGGGTCTAACGAGCAGTACTTC	CASSSRGGSNEQYF
NA	TRBJ1-4	TRBV11-2	NA	TGTGCCAGCAGCTTAGTGGGGGGGGAAAAACTGTTTTTT	CASSLVGGEKLFF
TRBD1	TRBJ2-7	TRBV11-2	NA	TGTGCCAGCAGCTTAGTTGGGGGACAGGGTAACGAGCAGTACTTC	CASSLVGGQGNEQYF
NA	TRBJ2-2	TRBV5-6	NA	TGTGCCAGCAGCAGGGGGGGGAACACCGGGGAGCTGTTTTTT	CASSRGGNTGELFF
NA	TRBJ2-3	TRBV5-1	NA	TGCGCCAGCAGCTTTGGCTGGAGCACAGATACGCAGTATTTT	CASSFGWSTDTQYF
NA	TRBJ1-1	TRBV2	NA	TGTGCCAGCATGTTGGGGGCGAACGAAGCTTTCTTT	CASMLGANEAFF
NA	TRBJ2-1	TRBV5-6	once	TGTGCCAGCAGCCAGAAGTGGACACGTTCAAACGGCGAGCAGTTCTTC	CASSQKWTRSNGEQFF
NA	TRBJ2-7	TRBV6-1	NA	TGTGCCAGCCTCGGTCCCGTTGTCTACGAGCAGTACTTC	CASLGPVVYEQYF
NA	TRBJ2-2	TRBV7-9	once	TGTGCCAGCAGCCAGACAGACACCGGGGAGCTGTTTTTT	CASSQTDTGELFF
NA	TRBJ2-7	TRBV5-8	NA	TGTGCCAGCAGCTTAAACACCGGGACAAATAACGAGCAGTACTTC	CASSLNTGTNNEQYF
NA	TRBJ2-7	TRBV7-2	NA	TGTGCCAGCACCACCCGGGGGACAGCAAACTACGAGCAGTACTTC	CASTTRGTANYEQYF
TRBD1	TRBJ1-6	TRBV10-2	NA	TGCGCCAGCTCACGGACAGGCTCTGCTTCCAGTTCCTATAATTCACCCCTCCACTTT	CASSRTGSASSSYNSPLHF
NA	TRBJ1-5	TRBV10-1	NA	TGCGCCAGCATCTGTCCAGAGACACGCAATCAGCCCCAGCATTTT	CASICPETRNQPQHF
NA	TRBJ2-5	TRBV7-3	NA	TGTGCCAGCAGCTTAGAAGGGGTCAAAGAGACCCAGTACTTC	CASSLEGVKETQYF
NA	TRBJ2-2	TRBV9	NA	TGTGCCAGCAGCGTAGGCCCCGCGGCTCTCAGATCCACCGGGGAGCTGTTTTTT	CASSVGPAALRSTGELFF
NA	TRBJ2-2	TRBV4-1	NA	TGCGCCAGCAGCCAAGACGAGGGGGTCCTCGGGGAGCTGTTTTTT	CASSQDEGVLGELFF
NA	TRBJ2-3	TRBV14	NA	TGTGCCAGCAGCCACTTTTTAGCAGATACGCAGTATTTT	CASSHFLADTQYF
TRBD1	TRBJ1-1	TRBV6-5	NA	TGTGCCAGCAGTTTTAACCGGGACAGGGACGCTGAAGCTTTCTTT	CASSFNRDRDAEAFF
TRBD2	TRBJ2-3	TRBV13	NA	TGTGCCAGCAGCTTACAGCGGGGGGGCCTCACAGATACGCAGTATTTT	CASSLQRGGLTDTQYF
NA	TRBJ1-2	TRBV13	NA	TGTGCCAGCAGCTACCGGACTGCAAACTATGGCTACACCTTC	CASSYRTANYGYTF
NA	TRBJ2-1	TRBV2	NA	TGTGCCAGCAGTCCGGGACACTTCAATGAGCAGTTCTTC	CASSPGHFNEQFF
TRBD1	TRBJ1-6	TRBV27	NA	TGTGCCAGCAGTTTATCGGGACAGGGCAATTCACCCCTCCACTTT	CASSLSGQGNSPLHF
NA	TRBJ1-2	TRBV6-5	NA	TGTGCCAGCGGGGGGGGCTATGGCTACACCTTC	CASGGGYGYTF
TRBD1	TRBJ1-6	TRBV30	NA	TGTGCCTGGAGTGAGAGACAGGGGGGTAATTCACCCCTCCACTTT	CAWSERQGGNSPLHF
NA	TRBJ2-2	TRBV4-1	hyperexpanded	TGCGCCAGCAGCTTTGCAGGGCAAGGGGAGCTGTTTTTT	CASSFAGQGELFF
NA	TRBJ1-3	TRBV5-5	NA	TGTGCCAGCAGCTTGGCCCCCGGGGTTGGAAACACCATATATTTT	CASSLAPGVGNTIYF
TRBD2	TRBJ2-5	TRBV4-1	NA	TGCGCCAGCAGCCAAAAATTTAATATGGGAAGGTCCGGGGGGGCGGTGGAGACCCAGTACTTC	CASSQKFNMGRSGGAVETQYF
NA	TRBJ2-5	TRBV5-1	NA	TGCGCCAGCAGCTCCGGGCGGGACAGAAAAGAGACCCAGTACTTC	CASSSGRDRKETQYF
NA	TRBJ1-1	TRBV11-2	NA	TGTGCCAGCAGCCCCCGGGGAGGGATGAACACTGAAGCTTTCTTT	CASSPRGGMNTEAFF
NA	TRBJ1-1	TRBV5-1	NA	TGCGCCAGCAGCTTGGACGACAGGATGGTAACTGAAGCTTTCTTT	CASSLDDRMVTEAFF
NA	TRBJ1-1	TRBV4-2	NA	TGTGCCAGCAGCCAAGGAGCGACTGAAGCTTTCTTT	CASSQGATEAFF
TRBD1	TRBJ1-3	TRBV13	NA	TGTGCCACCGCAAGGGACAGGGGGACTTCTGGAAACACCATATATTTT	CATARDRGTSGNTIYF
NA	TRBJ2-1	TRBV11-3	NA	TGTGCCAGCAGCTTATCCCAGTACAATGAGCAGTTCTTC	CASSLSQYNEQFF
TRBD1	TRBJ2-2	TRBV19	NA	TGTGCCAGTAGCGGGACAGGGGCACTGAACACCGGGGAGCTGTTTTTT	CASSGTGALNTGELFF
TRBD2	TRBJ2-1	TRBV5-4	NA	TGTGCCAGCAGCCGTGGTGGGGGGGTTCAGGTTGAGCAGTTCTTC	CASSRGGGVQVEQFF
NA	TRBJ2-7	TRBV5-1	NA	TGCGCCAGCAGCCCCACTAGATACTACGAGCAGTACTTC	CASSPTRYYEQYF
TRBD1	TRBJ2-6	TRBV27	NA	TGTGCCAGCAGCCTGACAGGGTCTGGGGCCAACGTCCTGACTTTC	CASSLTGSGANVLTF
NA	TRBJ1-4	TRBV4-1	NA	TGCGCCAGCAGCAACGGATGGGCAGTTAATGAAAAACTGTTTTTT	CASSNGWAVNEKLFF
NA	TRBJ2-7	TRBV5-1	NA	TGCGCCAGCAGCTTGGTGGAGACCTACGAGCAGTACTTC	CASSLVETYEQYF
TRBD1	TRBJ1-1	TRBV19	once	TGTGCCAGTAGTACCCCTAACAGGGGGCTGGAGAACACTGAAGCTTTCTTT	CASSTPNRGLENTEAFF
NA	TRBJ1-6	TRBV19	NA	TGTGCCAGTAGTATAGGTCCCAGGGCGAATTCACCCCTCCACTTT	CASSIGPRANSPLHF
NA	TRBJ1-3	TRBV15	NA	TGTGCCACCAGCAGAAGGGGCTCTGGGACATCTGGAAACACCATATATTTT	CATSRRGSGTSGNTIYF
TRBD2	TRBJ2-7	TRBV29-1	NA	TGCAGCGTTTATGGCGGGGGCTACGAGCAGTACTTC	CSVYGGGYEQYF